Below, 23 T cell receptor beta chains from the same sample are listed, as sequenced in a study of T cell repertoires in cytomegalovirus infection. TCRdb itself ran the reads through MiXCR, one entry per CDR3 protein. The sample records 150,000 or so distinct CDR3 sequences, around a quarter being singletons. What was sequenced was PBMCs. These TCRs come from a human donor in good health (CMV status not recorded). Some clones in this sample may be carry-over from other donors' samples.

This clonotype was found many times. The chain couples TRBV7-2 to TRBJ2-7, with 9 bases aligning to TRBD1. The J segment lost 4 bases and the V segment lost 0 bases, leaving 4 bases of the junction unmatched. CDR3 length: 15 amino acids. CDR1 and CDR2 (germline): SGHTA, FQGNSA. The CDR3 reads CASSLAGTGSYEQYF. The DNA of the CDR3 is TGTGCCAGCAGCTTAGCTGGGACAGGGAGTTACGAGCAGTACTTC.

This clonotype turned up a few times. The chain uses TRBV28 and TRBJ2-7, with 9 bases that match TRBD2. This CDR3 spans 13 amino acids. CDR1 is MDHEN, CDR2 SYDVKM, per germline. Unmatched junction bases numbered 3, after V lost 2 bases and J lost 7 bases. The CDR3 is CASSLGREGEQYF. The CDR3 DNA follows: TGTGCCAGCAGTTTAGGGCGGGAGGGAGAGCAGTACTTC.

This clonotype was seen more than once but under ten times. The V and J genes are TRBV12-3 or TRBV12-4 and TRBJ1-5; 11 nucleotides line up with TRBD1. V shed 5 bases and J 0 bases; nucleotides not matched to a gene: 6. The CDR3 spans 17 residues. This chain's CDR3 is CASSQGQGASSNQPQHF. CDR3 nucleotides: TGTGCCAGCAGTCAAGGACAGGGGGCAAGTAGCAATCAGCCCCAGCATTTT.

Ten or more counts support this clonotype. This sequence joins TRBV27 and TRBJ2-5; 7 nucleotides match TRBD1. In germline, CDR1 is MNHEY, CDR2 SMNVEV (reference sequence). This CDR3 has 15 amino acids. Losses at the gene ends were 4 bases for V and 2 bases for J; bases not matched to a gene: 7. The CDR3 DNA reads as TGTGCCAGCAGTTCGGACCTACAGGGGCAAGAGACCCAGTACTTC. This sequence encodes CASSSDLQGQETQYF.

The CDR3 protein is CASSPRDRDASTDTQYF. DNA of the CDR3: TGTGCCAGCAGCCCCCGGGACAGGGACGCTAGCACAGATACGCAGTATTTT. The V and J genes are TRBV7-1 and TRBJ2-3; 9 nucleotides align to TRBD1. TRBV7-1 is given ORF status, its function remaining uncertain. The V gene end was trimmed by 5 bases and the J gene end by 0 bases; junction bases not matched to a gene: 9. This CDR3 is 17 amino acids long.

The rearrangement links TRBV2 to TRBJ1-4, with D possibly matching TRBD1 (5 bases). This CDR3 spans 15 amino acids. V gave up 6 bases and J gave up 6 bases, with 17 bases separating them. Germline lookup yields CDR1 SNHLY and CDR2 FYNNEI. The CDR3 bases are TGTGCCAGCAGACCTGGGTGGTGGGGGGATGAAAAACTGTTTTTT. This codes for CASRPGWWGDEKLFF.

For the CDR3, the DNA is TGTGCCAGCACCCAAGGGGTAGGAAGTGCACCCCTCCACTTT. This sequence encodes CASTQGVGSAPLHF. This chain links TRBV2 with TRBJ1-6, with D possibly TRBD1 on 5 matching bases. The CDR3 loop spans 14 amino acids. Trimming pared 7 bases from V and 11 bases from J, leaving 18 bases between. Germline V CDR1 and CDR2: SNHLY, FYNNEI.

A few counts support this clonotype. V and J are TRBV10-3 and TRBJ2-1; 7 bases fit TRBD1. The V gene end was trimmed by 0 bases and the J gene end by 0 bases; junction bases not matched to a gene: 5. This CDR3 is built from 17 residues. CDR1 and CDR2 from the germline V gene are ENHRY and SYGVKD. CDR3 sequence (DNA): TGTGCCATCAGTGAGTCTCGGACAGGTAGCTCCTACAATGAGCAGTTCTTC. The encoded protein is CAISESRTGSSYNEQFF.

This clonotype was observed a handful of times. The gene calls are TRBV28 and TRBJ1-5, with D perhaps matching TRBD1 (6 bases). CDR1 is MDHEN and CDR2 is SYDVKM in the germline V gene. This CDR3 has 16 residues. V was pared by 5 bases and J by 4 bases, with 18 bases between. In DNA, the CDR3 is TGTGCCAGCAGTCTCCTGCAGTCCAGGGGAAATCAGCCCCAGCATTTT. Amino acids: CASSLLQSRGNQPQHF.

This chain's CDR3 is CASSLRQGGDSPLHF. Written as DNA, the CDR3 is TGTGCCAGCAGCCTCCGACAGGGCGGGGATTCACCCCTCCACTTT. V and J are TRBV4-2 and TRBJ1-6; 7 nucleotides match TRBD1. This CDR3 comprises 15 residues. Trimming cost V 4 bases and J 8 bases; bases outside gene matches: 8. The germline gives CDR1 LGHNA, CDR2 YNFKEQ.

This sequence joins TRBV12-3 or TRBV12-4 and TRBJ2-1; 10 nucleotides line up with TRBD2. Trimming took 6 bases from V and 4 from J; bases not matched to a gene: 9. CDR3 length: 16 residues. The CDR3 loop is CASSPELAGLYNEQFF. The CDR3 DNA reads TGTGCCAGCAGCCCCGAACTAGCGGGATTGTACAATGAGCAGTTCTTC.

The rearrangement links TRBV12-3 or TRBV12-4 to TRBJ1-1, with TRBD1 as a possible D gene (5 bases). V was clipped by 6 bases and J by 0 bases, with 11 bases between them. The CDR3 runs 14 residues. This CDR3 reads CASRRQRLNTEAFF. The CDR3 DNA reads TGTGCCAGCAGACGACAGAGACTGAACACTGAAGCTTTCTTT.

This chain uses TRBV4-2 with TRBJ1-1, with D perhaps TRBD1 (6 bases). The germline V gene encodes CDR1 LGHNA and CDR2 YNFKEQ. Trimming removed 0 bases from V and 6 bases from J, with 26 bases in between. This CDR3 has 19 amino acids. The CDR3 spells CASSQDRAIGRQVVPEAFF. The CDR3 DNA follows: TGTGCCAGCAGCCAAGATCGGGCGATCGGGAGACAGGTGGTTCCTGAAGCTTTCTTT.

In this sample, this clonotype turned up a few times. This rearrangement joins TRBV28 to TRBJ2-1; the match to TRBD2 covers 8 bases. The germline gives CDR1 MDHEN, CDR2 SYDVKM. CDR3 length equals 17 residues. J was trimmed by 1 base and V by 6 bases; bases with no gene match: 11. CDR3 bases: TGTGCCAGCAGCCGTGTGAGCGGGAGTCGATCCTACAATGAGCAGTTCTTC. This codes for CASSRVSGSRSYNEQFF.

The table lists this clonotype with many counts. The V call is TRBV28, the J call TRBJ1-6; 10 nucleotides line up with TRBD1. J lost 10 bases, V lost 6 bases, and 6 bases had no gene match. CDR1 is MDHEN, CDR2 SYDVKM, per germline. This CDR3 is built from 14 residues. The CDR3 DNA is TGTGCCAGCAGCCCCGGGACAGGGGAATCACCCCTCCACTTT. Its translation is CASSPGTGESPLHF.

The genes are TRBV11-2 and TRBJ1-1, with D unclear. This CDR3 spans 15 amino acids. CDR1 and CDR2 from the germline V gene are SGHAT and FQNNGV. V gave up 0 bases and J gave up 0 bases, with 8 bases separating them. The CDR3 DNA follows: TGTGCCAGCAGCTTAGACCACTCGCTGAACACTGAAGCTTTCTTT. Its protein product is CASSLDHSLNTEAFF.

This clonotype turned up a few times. CDR3 loop: CASSYSGTSSGANVLTF. In DNA, the CDR3 is TGTGCCAGCAGTTACTCGGGGACTAGCTCTGGGGCCAACGTCCTGACTTTC. The V call is TRBV6-5, the J call TRBJ2-6; TRBD2 matches at 8 bases. V trimming: 0 bases; J trimming: 0 bases; junction bases outside the gene matches: 1. The CDR3 is 17 amino acids. Germline V lookup: CDR1 MNHEY, CDR2 SVGAGI.

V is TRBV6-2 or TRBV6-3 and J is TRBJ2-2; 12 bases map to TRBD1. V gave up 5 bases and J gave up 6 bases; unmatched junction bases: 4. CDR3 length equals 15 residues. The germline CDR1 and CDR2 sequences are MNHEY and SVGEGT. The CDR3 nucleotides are TGTGCCAGCAGTCCGGGACAGGGGGCGCCCGGGGAGCTGTTTTTT. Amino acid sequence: CASSPGQGAPGELFF.

CDR3 amino acids: CASRRDRVSNTEAFF. The CDR3 region has the DNA TGTGCCAGCCGCAGGGACAGGGTATCGAACACTGAAGCTTTCTTT. The chain couples TRBV2 to TRBJ1-1; TRBD1 matches 9 bases. Germline loops: CDR1 SNHLY, CDR2 FYNNEI. With V trimmed by 8 bases and J by 1 base, 8 bases remained unmatched. The CDR3 spans 15 residues.

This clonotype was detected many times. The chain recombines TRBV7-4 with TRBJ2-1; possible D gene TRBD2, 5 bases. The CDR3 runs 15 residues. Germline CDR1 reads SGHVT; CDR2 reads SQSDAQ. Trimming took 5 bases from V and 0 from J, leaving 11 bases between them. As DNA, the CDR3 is TGTGCCAGCAGCCAGCGGTTAAGCTCCTACAATGAGCAGTTCTTC. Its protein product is CASSQRLSSYNEQFF.

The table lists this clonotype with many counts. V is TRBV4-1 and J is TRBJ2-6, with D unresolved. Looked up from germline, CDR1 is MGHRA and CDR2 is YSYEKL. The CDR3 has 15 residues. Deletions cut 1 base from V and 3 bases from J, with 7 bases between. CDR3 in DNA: TGCGCCAGCAGCCAAGGTGGCGGTGGGGCCAACGTCCTGACTTTC. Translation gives CASSQGGGGANVLTF.

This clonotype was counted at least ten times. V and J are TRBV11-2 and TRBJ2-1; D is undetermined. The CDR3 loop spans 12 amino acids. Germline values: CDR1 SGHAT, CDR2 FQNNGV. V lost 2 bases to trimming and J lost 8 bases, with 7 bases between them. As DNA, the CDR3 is TGTGCCAGCAGCTTAAATCCCCATGAGCAGTTCTTC. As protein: CASSLNPHEQFF.

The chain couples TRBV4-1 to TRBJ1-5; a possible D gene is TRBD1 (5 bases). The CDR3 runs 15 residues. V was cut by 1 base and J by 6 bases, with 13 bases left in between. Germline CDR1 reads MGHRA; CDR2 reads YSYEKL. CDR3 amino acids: CASSQGFQGGQPQHF. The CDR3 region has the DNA TGCGCCAGCAGCCAAGGTTTTCAGGGCGGTCAGCCCCAGCATTTT.